The sequence of this T cell receptor (beta chain) was determined in a study of T cells after yellow fever vaccination. TCRdb reanalysed the 5' RACE reads using MiXCR and keeps one entry per CDR3 protein. The sample yields 150,000 to 200,000 distinct CDR3 sequences, about 10% seen once. This receptor was obtained from a man aged 18 to 29 who received the YFV17D yellow fever vaccine. Sequenced here: CD8+ T cells sorted from PBMCs, sampled 15 days after the yellow fever booster vaccination.

The CDR3 region is CSARPSTGREQYV. The CDR3 bases are TGCAGTGCTAGACCCTCGACTGGACGGGAGCAGTACGTC. The chain has TRBV20-1 and TRBJ2-7; D gene unclear. Germline values: CDR1 DFQATT, CDR2 SNEGSKA (reference sequence). Trimming took off 2 bases at V and 7 bases at J, with 15 bases between the two ends. The CDR3 extends over 13 amino acids.